The following is a TCR beta chain sequence with its context. As originally analysed: Estimation of nucleated cell counts was performed using reference gene primer amplification. The protocol was immunoSEQ multiplex PCR, while the TCRdb copy is restricted to in-frame clones and leaves out a portion. V and J calls plus clone size are reproduced from that table; the DNA served to infer D and trimming. The sample has 150,000 to 200,000 clones, more than 75% seen once. With 2 bases clipped from V and 5 bases from J, the junction kept 8 bases outside the gene matches. CDR3 size: 15 residues. In germline, CDR1 is MGHDK, CDR2 SYGVNS. This sample was included in a study of blood T cell repertoires in COVID-19. Overall study context: Both acute and convalescent COVID-19 samples were obtained from the United States, Italy and Spain. The analysed material was cDNA or gDNA that came from T cells, B-cell-depleted T cells, or PBMCs.

Input material: peripheral blood. The gene calls are TRBV25-1 and TRBJ2-5; 7 bases align to TRBD1. The sequence was collected from a woman younger than 35 who had recovered from COVID-19. CDR3: CASSEQQGPGETQYF. Here the CDR3 DNA reads TGTGCCAGCAGTGAACAACAGGGGCCGGGGGAGACCCAGTACTTC.